A single sample gave rise to the 22 T cell receptor beta chains below, sequenced in a study of blood T cell repertoires in COVID-19. Method: immunoSEQ multiplex PCR; TCRdb's copy keeps in-frame clones and lacks some. This table has about 190,000 clones, over 75% appearing once. Sequenced: peripheral blood. The receptors come from a woman aged 45-59 years with acute or convalescent COVID-19.

The chain has TRBV15 and TRBJ1-2; 8 nucleotides match TRBD1. The trim removed 1 base at V and 2 bases at J, leaving 0 bases unmatched. CDR3 length equals 14 residues. Germline values: CDR1 LNHNV, CDR2 YYDKDF (reference sequence). In DNA form, the CDR3 reads TGTGCCACCAGCAGAGGGGACAGGAACTATGGCTACACCTTC. Translated, it gives CATSRGDRNYGYTF.

This clone has just a few counts. The chain is built from TRBV6-5 and TRBJ2-7; D may be TRBD1 (6 bases). Looked up from germline, CDR1 is MNHEY and CDR2 is SVGAGI. Trimming removed 7 bases from V and 3 bases from J, with 16 bases in between. There are 14 residues in the CDR3. In DNA form, the CDR3 reads TGTGCCAGCACTCAGGGAAGCAGGGGCTACGAGCAGTACTTC. Protein: CASTQGSRGYEQYF.

This clone was detected once. The chain has TRBV6-5 and TRBJ2-5, with D hard to call. V was clipped by 6 bases and J by 0 bases, with 8 bases between them. Per germline, CDR1 MNHEY and CDR2 SVGAGI. The length of the CDR3 is 13 residues. CDR3 in amino acids: CASRRHYQETQYF. CDR3 coding DNA: TGTGCCAGCAGGCGACACTACCAAGAGACCCAGTACTTC.

The CDR3 region has the DNA TGTGCCAGCAGTGAAAATATCGGGGGTGGAGAAAAACTGTTTTTT. Amino acids: CASSENIGGGEKLFF. The V call is TRBV6-1, the J call TRBJ1-4; TRBD1 is a possible D gene (5 bases). The germline gives CDR1 MNHNS, CDR2 SASEGT. V was cut by 2 bases and J by 8 bases, with 15 bases left in between. There are 15 residues in the CDR3.

About this clone: Other DNA sequences within the sample encode an identical CDR3. V is TRBV5-6 and J is TRBJ2-1, with D unresolved. V shed 1 base and J shed 7 bases, with 9 bases lying between them. Germline CDR1 is SGHDT and CDR2 is YYEEEE. This CDR3 is built from 13 residues. The CDR3 nucleotides are TGTGCCAGCAGCTTGTTCAGAGGAAATGAGCAGTTCTTC. It translates to CASSLFRGNEQFF.

The V gene is TRBV6-4, the J gene TRBJ2-2; 12 bases are a match to TRBD2. The CDR3 loop spans 16 amino acids. V was pared by 8 bases and J by 2 bases, with 6 bases of the junction left unmatched. In germline, CDR1 is MRHNA, CDR2 SNTAGT. CDR3 region: CASSTSGGLNTGELFF. In DNA, the CDR3 is TGTGCCAGCTCGACTAGCGGGGGCCTAAACACCGGGGAGCTGTTTTTT.

This clone was picked up one time. The chain employs TRBV30 and TRBJ2-1; 8 bases match TRBD2. The CDR3 sequence is 15 residues long. CDR1 and CDR2 from the germline V gene are GTSNPN and SVGIG (reference sequence). V dropped 0 bases and J dropped 6; count of bases not matched to a gene: 7. The CDR3 nucleotides read TGTGCCTGGAGTGTACACGGGAGGGCCTCCAATGAGCAGTTCTTC. Translating gives CAWSVHGRASNEQFF.

The chain has TRBV10-3 and TRBJ2-3; 13 nucleotides align to TRBD2. CDR3 length: 15 amino acids. V trimming: 6 bases; J trimming: 0 bases; junction bases outside the gene matches: 0. Germline V gene sequence: CDR1 ENHRY, CDR2 SYGVKD. CDR3 DNA sequence: TGTGCCATCAGGGGACTAGCGGGGAGCACAGATACGCAGTATTTT. Encoded protein: CAIRGLAGSTDTQYF.

The rearrangement uses TRBV6-4 and TRBJ2-7; D may be TRBD1 (7 bases). This CDR3 has 18 amino acids. V lost 2 bases and J lost 3, with 23 bases in between. The germline CDR1 and CDR2 sequences are MRHNA and SNTAGT. The CDR3 DNA reads TGTGCCAGCAGTGACCCGATGCGGCTGGAGGGGGCGATCTACGAGCAGTACTTC. It encodes CASSDPMRLEGAIYEQYF.

The rearrangement links TRBV27 to TRBJ2-7; the D gene is possibly TRBD1 (6 bases). Germline CDR1 is MNHEY and CDR2 is SMNVEV (reference sequence). The CDR3 sequence is 15 residues long. With 0 bases removed from V and 3 bases from J, the gap between germline ends came to 12 bases. The CDR3 region is CASSLSIRGSYEQYF. CDR3 nucleotide sequence: TGTGCCAGCAGTTTATCGATTAGGGGGAGCTACGAGCAGTACTTC.

In DNA, the CDR3 is TGTGCCAGCGAAGCACCGGGAGCTTCCGCCCTATACTATAATTCACCCCTCCACTTT. Its protein is CASEAPGASALYYNSPLHF. J is TRBJ1-6 and V is TRBV28; D is ambiguous. V shed 8 bases and J shed 3 bases, with 26 bases lying between them. The CDR3 runs to 19 residues. Per germline, CDR1 MDHEN and CDR2 SYDVKM.

The DNA of the CDR3 is TGTGCCAGCAGTCAGGGTTTCACAGATACGCAGTATTTT. It translates to CASSQGFTDTQYF. The rearrangement joins TRBV6-2 or TRBV6-3 to TRBJ2-3; possible D gene TRBD1, 5 bases. V was clipped by 5 bases and J by 2 bases, with 8 bases between them. This CDR3 region has 13 residues. CDR1 MNHEY and CDR2 SVGEGT come from the germline V gene.

This sequence joins TRBV6-2 or TRBV6-3 and TRBJ1-4; TRBD1 aligns across 8 bases. The V and J ends lost 5 bases and 14 bases, in that order; junction bases with no gene match: 7. The germline V gene encodes CDR1 MNHEY and CDR2 SVGEGT. This CDR3 spans 12 amino acids. The CDR3: CASSLDRGWLFF. The CDR3 bases are TGTGCCAGCAGTCTCGACAGGGGATGGCTGTTTTTT.

V and J are TRBV6-5 and TRBJ2-1; 8 bases map to TRBD2. Unmatched junction bases numbered 11, after V lost 2 bases and J lost 8 bases. Germline V gene lookup returns CDR1 MNHEY and CDR2 SVGAGI. This CDR3 contains 16 residues. In DNA form, the CDR3 reads TGTGCCAGCAGTTACCGGGGGGGGGCCACTCACGATGAGCAGTTCTTC. Protein sequence: CASSYRGGATHDEQFF.

This clone was observed many times. The chain combines TRBV4-3 with TRBJ1-6; 9 bases are a match to TRBD1. V lost 3 bases to trimming and J lost 12 bases; unmatched junction nucleotides: 3. Germline lookup yields CDR1 LGHNA and CDR2 YSLEER. CDR3 length: 13 residues. The CDR3 coding sequence is TGCGCCAGCAGCCAGGGACAGGGCCTACCCCTCCACTTT. It encodes CASSQGQGLPLHF.

This chain links TRBV12-3 or TRBV12-4 with TRBJ1-2; no reliable D call. The CDR3 is 13 amino acids. V shed 4 bases and J shed 3 bases, with 9 bases lying between them. This chain's CDR3 is CASSSTEYYGYTF. CDR3 sequence (DNA): TGTGCCAGCAGTTCTACGGAGTACTATGGCTACACCTTC.

This clone was recorded a few times. The identical CDR3 is also encoded by other nucleotide sequences in the sample. The V call is TRBV29-1, the J call TRBJ2-2; TRBD2 aligns across 7 bases. Germline CDR1 SQVTM, CDR2 ANQGSEA. The V gene end was trimmed by 6 bases and the J gene end by 1 base; junction bases not matched to a gene: 5. This CDR3 is built from 14 residues. This chain's CDR3 is CSVGSGVNTGELFF. CDR3 sequence (DNA): TGCAGCGTGGGGAGCGGGGTGAACACCGGGGAGCTGTTTTTT.

V usage is TRBV3-1 (or the pseudogene TRBV3-2) and J usage is TRBJ1-4; weak D call: TRBD1 (5 bases). Germline CDR1 and CDR2: LGHDT and YNNKEL (reference sequence). Trimming shortened V by 3 bases and J by 8 bases, and 19 bases separated the two germline ends. The CDR3 loop spans 16 amino acids. This CDR3 reads CASSHRTGGQGEKLFF. In nucleotides, the CDR3 is TGTGCCAGCAGCCACCGAACGGGGGGTCAGGGAGAAAAACTGTTTTTT.

The J gene is TRBJ2-5, the V gene TRBV19, with D tentatively TRBD2 (5 bases). Trimming removed 5 bases from V and 3 bases from J, with 7 bases in between. The CDR3 is made up of 12 amino acids. Germline CDR1 reads LNHDA; CDR2 reads SQIVND (reference sequence). CDR3 nucleotides: TGTGCCAGTAGTGCAGCGGAAGAGACCCAGTACTTC. Translation: CASSAAEETQYF.

This chain joins TRBV3-1 (or the pseudogene TRBV3-2) and TRBJ2-2, with D perhaps TRBD2 (6 bases). Germline lookup yields CDR1 LGHDT and CDR2 YNNKEL (reference sequence). The CDR3 has 15 amino acids. Trimming took off 4 bases at V and 6 bases at J, with 15 bases between the two ends. CDR3 region: CASSLVGIAAGELFF. DNA for the CDR3: TGTGCCAGCAGCCTTGTCGGAATAGCGGCCGGGGAGCTGTTTTTT.

V is TRBV11-2 and J is TRBJ1-5; D gene uncertain. The CDR3 totals 13 residues. V dropped 5 bases and J dropped 4 bases, with 9 bases sitting between them. Germline-derived CDR1 and CDR2 are SGHAT and FQNNGV. The CDR3 DNA follows: TGTGCCAGCAGCCGACAAGGAAATCAGCCCCAGCATTTT. This codes for CASSRQGNQPQHF.

The chain uses TRBV19 and TRBJ1-5, with D possibly being TRBD1 (5 bases). CDR1 LNHDA and CDR2 SQIVND come from the germline V gene (reference sequence). Between the trimmed V and J ends, which lost 6 bases and 2 bases, there was a span of 20 bases. This CDR3 spans 17 amino acids. The CDR3 DNA reads as TGTGCCAGTAGGATGGGGCCCCAGGACCGAGGCAATCAGCCCCAGCATTTT. It codes for CASRMGPQDRGNQPQHF.